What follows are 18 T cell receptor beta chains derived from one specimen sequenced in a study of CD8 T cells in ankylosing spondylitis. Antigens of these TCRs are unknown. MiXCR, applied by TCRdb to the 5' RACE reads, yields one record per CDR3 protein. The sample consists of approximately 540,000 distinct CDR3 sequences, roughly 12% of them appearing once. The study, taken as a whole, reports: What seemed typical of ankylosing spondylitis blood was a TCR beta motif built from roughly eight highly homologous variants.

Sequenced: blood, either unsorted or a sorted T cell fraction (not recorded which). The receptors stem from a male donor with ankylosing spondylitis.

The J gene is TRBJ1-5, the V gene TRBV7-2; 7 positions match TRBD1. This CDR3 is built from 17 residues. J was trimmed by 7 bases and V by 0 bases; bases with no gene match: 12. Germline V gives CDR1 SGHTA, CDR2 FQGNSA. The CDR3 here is CASSLAPDRYLGQPQHF. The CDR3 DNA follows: TGTGCCAGCAGCTTAGCGCCGGACAGGTATTTGGGACAGCCCCAGCATTTT.

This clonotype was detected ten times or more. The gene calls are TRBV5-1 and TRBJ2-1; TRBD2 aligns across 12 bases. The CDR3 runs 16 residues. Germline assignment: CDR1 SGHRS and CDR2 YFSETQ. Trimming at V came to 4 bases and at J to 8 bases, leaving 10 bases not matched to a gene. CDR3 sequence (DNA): TGCGCCAGCAGCGAGCCCCTAGCGGGAGGGCCCGATGAGCAGTTCTTC. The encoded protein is CASSEPLAGGPDEQFF. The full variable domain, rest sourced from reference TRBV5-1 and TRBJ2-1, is KAGVTQTPRYLIKTRGQQVTLSCSPISGHRSVSWYQQTPGQGLQFLFEYFSETQRNKGNFPGRFSGRQFSNSRSEMNVSTLELGDSALYLCASSEPLAGGPDEQFFGPGTRLTVL.

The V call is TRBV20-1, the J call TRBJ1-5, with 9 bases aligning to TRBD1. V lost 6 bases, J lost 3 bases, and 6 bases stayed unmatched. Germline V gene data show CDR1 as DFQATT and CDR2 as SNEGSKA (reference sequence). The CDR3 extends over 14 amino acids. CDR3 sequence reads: CSARDRADNQPQHF. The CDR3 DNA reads TGCAGTGCGAGGGACAGGGCAGACAATCAGCCCCAGCATTTT.

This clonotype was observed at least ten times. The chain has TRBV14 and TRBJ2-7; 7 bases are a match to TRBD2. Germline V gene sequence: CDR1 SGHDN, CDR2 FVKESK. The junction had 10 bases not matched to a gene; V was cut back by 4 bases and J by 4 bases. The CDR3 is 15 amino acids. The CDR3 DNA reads TGTGCCAGCAGCCTAGCCGGCGGGAGATCTTACGAGCAGTACTTC. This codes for CASSLAGGRSYEQYF.

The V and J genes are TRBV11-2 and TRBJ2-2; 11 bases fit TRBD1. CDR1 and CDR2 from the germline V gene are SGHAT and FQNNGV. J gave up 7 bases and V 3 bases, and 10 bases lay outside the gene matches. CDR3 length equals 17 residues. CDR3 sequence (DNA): TGTGCCAGCAGCTTCGCCGGACAGGGGGCGATCGGCGGGGAGCTGTTTTTT. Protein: CASSFAGQGAIGGELFF. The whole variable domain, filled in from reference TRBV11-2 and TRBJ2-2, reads EAGVAQSPRYKIIEKRQSVAFWCNPISGHATLYWYQQILGQGPKLLIQFQNNGVVDDSQLPKDRFSAERLKGVDSTLKIQPAKLEDSAVYLCASSFAGQGAIGGELFFGEGSRLTVL.

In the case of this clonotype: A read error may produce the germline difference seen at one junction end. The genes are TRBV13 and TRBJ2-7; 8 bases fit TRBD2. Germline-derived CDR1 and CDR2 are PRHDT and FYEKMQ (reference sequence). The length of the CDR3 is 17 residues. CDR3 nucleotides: TGTGCCATCAGCCGCCGAGGGGTAGCGGGAAGGGGGAACGAGCAGTACTTC. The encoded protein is CAISRRGVAGRGNEQYF.

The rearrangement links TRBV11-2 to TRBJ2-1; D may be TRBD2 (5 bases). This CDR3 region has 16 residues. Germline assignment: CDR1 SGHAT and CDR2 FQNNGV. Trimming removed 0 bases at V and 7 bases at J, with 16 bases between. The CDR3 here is CASSLDRDIAWNEQFF. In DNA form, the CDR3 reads TGTGCCAGCAGCTTAGACCGGGATATAGCCTGGAATGAGCAGTTCTTC.

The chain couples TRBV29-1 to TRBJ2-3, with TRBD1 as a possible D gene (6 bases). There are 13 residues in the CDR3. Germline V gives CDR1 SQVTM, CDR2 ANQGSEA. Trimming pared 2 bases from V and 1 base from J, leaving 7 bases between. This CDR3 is CSVENRGTDTQYF. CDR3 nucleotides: TGCAGCGTTGAAAACAGGGGCACAGATACGCAGTATTTT.

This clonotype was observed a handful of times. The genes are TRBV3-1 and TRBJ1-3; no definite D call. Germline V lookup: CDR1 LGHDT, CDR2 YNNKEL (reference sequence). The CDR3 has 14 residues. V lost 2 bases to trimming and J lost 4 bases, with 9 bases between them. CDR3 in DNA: TGTGCCAGCAGCCAAACGGCCCTAGGAAACACCATATATTTT. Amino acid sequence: CASSQTALGNTIYF. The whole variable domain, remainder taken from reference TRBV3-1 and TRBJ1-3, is DTAVSQTPKYLVTQMGNDKSIKCEQNLGHDTMYWYKQDSKKFLKIMFSYNNKELIINETVPNRFSPKSPDKAHLNLHINSLELGDSAVYFCASSQTALGNTIYFGEGSWLTVV.

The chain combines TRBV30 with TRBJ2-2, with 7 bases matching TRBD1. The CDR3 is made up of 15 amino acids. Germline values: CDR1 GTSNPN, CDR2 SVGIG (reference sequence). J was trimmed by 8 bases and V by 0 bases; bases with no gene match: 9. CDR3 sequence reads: CAWSVDNRGVGELFF. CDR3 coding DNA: TGTGCCTGGAGTGTAGATAACAGGGGCGTGGGGGAGCTGTTTTTT.

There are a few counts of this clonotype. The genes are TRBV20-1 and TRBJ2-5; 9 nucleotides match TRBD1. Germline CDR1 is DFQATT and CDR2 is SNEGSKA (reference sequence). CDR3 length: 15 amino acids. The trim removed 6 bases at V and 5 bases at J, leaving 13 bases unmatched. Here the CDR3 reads CSAKIGTGPGETQYF. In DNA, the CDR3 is TGCAGTGCGAAGATCGGGACAGGGCCGGGGGAGACCCAGTACTTC.

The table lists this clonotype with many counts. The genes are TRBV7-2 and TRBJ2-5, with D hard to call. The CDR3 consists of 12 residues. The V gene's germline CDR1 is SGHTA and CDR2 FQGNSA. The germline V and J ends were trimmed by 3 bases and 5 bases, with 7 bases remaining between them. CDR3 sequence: CASSFGWETQYF. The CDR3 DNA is TGTGCCAGCAGCTTCGGGTGGGAGACCCAGTACTTC. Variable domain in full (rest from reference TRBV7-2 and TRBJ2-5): GAGVSQSPSNKVTEKGKDVELRCDPISGHTALYWYRQSLGQGLEFLIYFQGNSAPDKSGLPSDRFSAERTGGSVSTLTIQRTQQEDSAVYLCASSFGWETQYFGPGTRLLVL.

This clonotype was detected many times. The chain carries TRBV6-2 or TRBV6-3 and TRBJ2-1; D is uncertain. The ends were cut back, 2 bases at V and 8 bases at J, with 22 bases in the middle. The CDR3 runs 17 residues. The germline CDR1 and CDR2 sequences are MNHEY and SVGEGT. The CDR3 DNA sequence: TGTGCCAGCAGTTACCTGCGGATTACAATCCTGAACGATGAGCAGTTCTTC. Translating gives CASSYLRITILNDEQFF.

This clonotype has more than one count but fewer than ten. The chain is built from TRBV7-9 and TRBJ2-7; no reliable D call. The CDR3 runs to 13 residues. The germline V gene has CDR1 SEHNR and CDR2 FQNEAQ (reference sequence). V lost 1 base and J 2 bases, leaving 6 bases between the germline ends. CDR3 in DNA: TGTGCCAGCAGCTTAGGATCTGCCTACGAGCAGTACGTC. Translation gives CASSLGSAYEQYV.

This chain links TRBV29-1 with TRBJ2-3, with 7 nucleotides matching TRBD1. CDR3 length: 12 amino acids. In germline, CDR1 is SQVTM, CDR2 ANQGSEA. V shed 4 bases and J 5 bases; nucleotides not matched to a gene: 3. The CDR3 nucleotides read TGCAGCGTTGGACAGGGAAAAGATACGCAGTATTTT. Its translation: CSVGQGKDTQYF.

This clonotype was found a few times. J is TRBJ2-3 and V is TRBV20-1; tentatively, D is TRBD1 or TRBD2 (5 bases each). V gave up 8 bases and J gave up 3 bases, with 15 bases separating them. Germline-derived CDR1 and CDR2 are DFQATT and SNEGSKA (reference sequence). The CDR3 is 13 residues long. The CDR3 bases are TGCAGTTCCTCTCTAGCAGGGACAGATACGCAGTATTTT. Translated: CSSSLAGTDTQYF.

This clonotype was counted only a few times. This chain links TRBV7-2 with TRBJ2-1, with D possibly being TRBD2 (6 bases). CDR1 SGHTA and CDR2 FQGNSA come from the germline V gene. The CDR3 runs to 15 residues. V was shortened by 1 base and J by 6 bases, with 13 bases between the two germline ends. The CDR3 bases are TGTGCCAGCAGCTTAGGGTCAATGACTAGCAATGAGCAGTTCTTC. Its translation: CASSLGSMTSNEQFF.

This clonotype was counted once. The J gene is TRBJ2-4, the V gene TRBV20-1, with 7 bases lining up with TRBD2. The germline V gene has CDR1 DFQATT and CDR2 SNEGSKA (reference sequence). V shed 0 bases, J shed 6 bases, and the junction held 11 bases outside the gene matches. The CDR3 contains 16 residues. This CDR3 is CSARDGLAVEGNIQYF. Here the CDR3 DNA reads TGCAGTGCTAGAGATGGGCTAGCGGTGGAGGGAAACATTCAGTACTTC.